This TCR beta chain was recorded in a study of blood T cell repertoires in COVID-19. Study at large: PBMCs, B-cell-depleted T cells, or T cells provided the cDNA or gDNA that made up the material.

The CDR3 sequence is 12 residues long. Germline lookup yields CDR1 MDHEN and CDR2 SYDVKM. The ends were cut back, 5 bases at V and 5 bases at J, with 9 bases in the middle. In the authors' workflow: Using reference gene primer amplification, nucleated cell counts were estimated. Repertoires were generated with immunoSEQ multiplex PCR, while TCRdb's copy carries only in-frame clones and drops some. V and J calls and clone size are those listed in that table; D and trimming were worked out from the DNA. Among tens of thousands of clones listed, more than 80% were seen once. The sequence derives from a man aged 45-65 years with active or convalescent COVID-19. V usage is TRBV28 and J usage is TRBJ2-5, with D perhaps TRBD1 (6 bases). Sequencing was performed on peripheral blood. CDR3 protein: CASSTGSETQYF. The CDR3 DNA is TGTGCCAGCAGTACAGGGTCTGAGACCCAGTACTTC.